This is a list of T cell receptor beta chains from one sample in a study of molecular identifiers for immune sequencing clone quantification. TCRdb re-called the PCR reads through MiXCR, storing one row per CDR3 protein. The data contain about 510,000 distinct CDR3 sequences, under 30% of them singletons. Sample: naive CD8+ T cells from blood, with Jurkat cell RNA spiked in. Source of these receptors: a human donor in good health. Some libraries in this study had Jurkat cell RNA spiked in. Each CDR3 is given with its conserved first and last residue. The order of the fields is J gene, V gene, clone size, CDR3 protein. Size tells how often a clone was seen (once, few, many) or the class of an expanded clone, and some rows leave it out.

j_call: TRBJ2-7
v_call: TRBV20-1
clone_size: -
cdr3_aa: CSVSDASSSYEQYF

j_call: TRBJ1-6
v_call: TRBV28
clone_size: many
cdr3_aa: CASRMGLSSYNSPLHF

j_call: TRBJ1-1
v_call: TRBV28
clone_size: -
cdr3_aa: CASRWRGNTEAFF

j_call: TRBJ2-1
v_call: TRBV7-8
clone_size: many
cdr3_aa: CASSFGRGEQFF

j_call: TRBJ2-5
v_call: TRBV7-2
clone_size: -
cdr3_aa: CASSSLAGAPRETKYF

j_call: TRBJ1-2
v_call: TRBV20-1
clone_size: many
cdr3_aa: CSAMYERSYTF

j_call: TRBJ1-5
v_call: TRBV6-6
clone_size: few
cdr3_aa: CASSSGGRRSDQPQHF

j_call: TRBJ2-7
v_call: TRBV7-2
clone_size: few
cdr3_aa: CASSSRLADYEQYF

j_call: TRBJ2-3
v_call: TRBV4-1
clone_size: few
cdr3_aa: CASSQERGSGHTDTQYF

j_call: TRBJ2-7
v_call: TRBV30
clone_size: -
cdr3_aa: CAFDSGNSYEQYF

j_call: TRBJ2-6
v_call: TRBV10-3
clone_size: many
cdr3_aa: CAISASSGANVLTF

j_call: TRBJ1-1
v_call: TRBV28
clone_size: many
cdr3_aa: CASSLRGANTEAFF

j_call: TRBJ2-4
v_call: TRBV12-3/TRBV12-4
clone_size: many
cdr3_aa: CASSPPGLGKNIQYF

j_call: TRBJ2-2
v_call: TRBV7-9
clone_size: many
cdr3_aa: CASSSRDIDTGELFF

j_call: TRBJ1-5
v_call: TRBV6-5
clone_size: few
cdr3_aa: CASSHGPFKPQHF

j_call: TRBJ1-2
v_call: TRBV7-9
clone_size: few
cdr3_aa: CASSLEASDRALYGYTF

j_call: TRBJ1-1
v_call: TRBV6-1
clone_size: -
cdr3_aa: CASSDSPREDLNKVFPPEVPSFF

j_call: TRBJ2-1
v_call: TRBV7-6
clone_size: -
cdr3_aa: CAGSLFQGGPSYNEQFF

j_call: TRBJ2-4
v_call: TRBV5-8
clone_size: few
cdr3_aa: CASSLGQGWENIQYF

j_call: TRBJ1-4
v_call: TRBV6-1
clone_size: -
cdr3_aa: CANSEAVVTERGEKLFF

j_call: TRBJ2-5
v_call: TRBV28
clone_size: -
cdr3_aa: CANSPRIEETQYF

j_call: TRBJ2-3
v_call: TRBV11-2
clone_size: many
cdr3_aa: CASRLGIGGAWDTQYF

j_call: TRBJ1-5
v_call: TRBV5-8
clone_size: few
cdr3_aa: CASSPTTGYYQPQHF

j_call: TRBJ1-2
v_call: TRBV13
clone_size: -
cdr3_aa: CASSLDNEAGYTF

j_call: TRBJ2-3
v_call: TRBV13
clone_size: few
cdr3_aa: CASSLLGQSTDTQYF

j_call: TRBJ2-7
v_call: TRBV4-2
clone_size: -
cdr3_aa: CASSQDRGGIYEQYF

j_call: TRBJ2-1
v_call: TRBV29-1
clone_size: -
cdr3_aa: CSVEGASGKCNEQFF

j_call: TRBJ2-7
v_call: TRBV27
clone_size: many
cdr3_aa: CASSPDFLGSYEQYF

j_call: TRBJ1-5
v_call: TRBV7-8
clone_size: -
cdr3_aa: CASSSLGTERNQPPHF

j_call: TRBJ1-1
v_call: TRBV5-6
clone_size: many
cdr3_aa: CASSLSRVRAFF

j_call: TRBJ2-5
v_call: TRBV19
clone_size: -
cdr3_aa: CASSIYRTGEETQYF

j_call: TRBJ2-7
v_call: TRBV4-3
clone_size: many
cdr3_aa: CASSQGRGQGHEQYF

j_call: TRBJ1-5
v_call: TRBV27
clone_size: few
cdr3_aa: CASSLRLGGSNQPQHF

j_call: TRBJ1-3
v_call: TRBV29-1
clone_size: many
cdr3_aa: CSVSFWTYSSGNTIYF

j_call: TRBJ1-1
v_call: TRBV6-5
clone_size: -
cdr3_aa: CASSYSRTGFTEAFF

j_call: TRBJ2-3
v_call: TRBV27
clone_size: -
cdr3_aa: CASSLYGSGGFSTDTQYF

j_call: TRBJ1-1
v_call: TRBV7-9
clone_size: few
cdr3_aa: CASRRGSSEAFF

j_call: TRBJ2-7
v_call: TRBV7-7
clone_size: many
cdr3_aa: CASSPGLGEQYF

j_call: TRBJ2-7
v_call: TRBV11-2
clone_size: few
cdr3_aa: CASSFYGYYEQYF

j_call: TRBJ2-2
v_call: TRBV27
clone_size: few
cdr3_aa: CASSLIGTGNTGELFF

j_call: TRBJ2-7
v_call: TRBV28
clone_size: -
cdr3_aa: CASSFGLAGGREQHF

j_call: TRBJ1-3
v_call: TRBV5-1
clone_size: once
cdr3_aa: CASSLASDSGNTIYF

j_call: TRBJ2-6
v_call: TRBV30
clone_size: few
cdr3_aa: CAWTDGLGSGANVLTF

j_call: TRBJ2-7
v_call: TRBV4-3
clone_size: few
cdr3_aa: CASSQDFGGNDEQYF

j_call: TRBJ2-7
v_call: TRBV20-1
clone_size: -
cdr3_aa: CSAQVGDFYEQYF

j_call: TRBJ2-3
v_call: TRBV9
clone_size: few
cdr3_aa: CASSGRPDGILGTQYF